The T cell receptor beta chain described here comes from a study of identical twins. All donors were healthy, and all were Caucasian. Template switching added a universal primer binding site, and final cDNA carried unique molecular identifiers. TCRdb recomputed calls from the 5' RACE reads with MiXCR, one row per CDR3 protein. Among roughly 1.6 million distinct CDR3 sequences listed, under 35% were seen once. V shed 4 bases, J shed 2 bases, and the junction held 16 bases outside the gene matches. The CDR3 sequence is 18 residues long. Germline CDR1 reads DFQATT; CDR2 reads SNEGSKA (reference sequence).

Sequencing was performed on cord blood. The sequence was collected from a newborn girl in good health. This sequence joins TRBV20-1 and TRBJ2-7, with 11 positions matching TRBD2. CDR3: CSATTAPGLAATAYEQYF. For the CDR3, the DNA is TGCAGTGCTACCACCGCCCCGGGACTAGCGGCCACTGCCTACGAGCAGTACTTC.